A single sample is the source of the 16 T cell receptor beta chains below, sequenced in a study of siplizumab effects on memory and regulatory T cells. Libraries were prepared by immunoSEQ multiplex PCR; TCRdb keeps only in-frame clonotypes and omits some of them. The sample records roughly 50,000 clones, roughly 87% being singletons. Sequencing used naive CD8+ T cells sorted from blood. The receptors shown here come from a human donor in good health.

This chain joins TRBV9 and TRBJ1-2; D not certain. CDR3 length equals 14 residues. Germline V gene lookup returns CDR1 SGDLS and CDR2 YYNGEE. The V end was cut by 0 bases, the J end by 3 bases, with 9 bases between. The CDR3 here is CASSVAETYYGYTF. CDR3 sequence (DNA): TGTGCCAGCAGCGTAGCTGAGACCTACTATGGCTACACCTTC.

The CDR3, as DNA: TGTGCCAGCAGCGTTCAGGGGGCGACTGGAAACACCATATATTTT. Translated, it gives CASSVQGATGNTIYF. This chain uses TRBV9 with TRBJ1-3; TRBD1 matches 8 bases. V trimming: 2 bases; J trimming: 2 bases; junction bases outside the gene matches: 3. Germline V gene lookup returns CDR1 SGDLS and CDR2 YYNGEE. The CDR3 length is 15 residues.

The chain joins TRBV4-1 to TRBJ2-7, with TRBD2 matching over 8 bases. CDR1 and CDR2 (germline): MGHRA, YSYEKL. This CDR3 contains 16 residues. The trim removed 0 bases at V and 2 bases at J, leaving 6 bases unmatched. The CDR3 nucleotides are TGCGCCAGCAGCCAAGATTTCCGGGAGGGCCCCTACGAGCAGTACTTC. Translating gives CASSQDFREGPYEQYF.

This rearrangement joins TRBV6-5 to TRBJ2-1, with 8 bases that match TRBD2. Germline V gives CDR1 MNHEY, CDR2 SVGAGI. The CDR3 length is 13 residues. Trimming cost V 8 bases and J 9 bases; bases outside gene matches: 9. CDR3 coding DNA: TGTGCCAGCTCGCCGGGGGGGCGGGCTGAGCAGTTCTTC. Residues: CASSPGGRAEQFF.

This clone was seen a single time. The chain employs TRBV19 and TRBJ2-7; TRBD1 matches at 7 bases. Trimming cost V 7 bases and J 6 bases; bases outside gene matches: 3. Germline assignment: CDR1 LNHDA and CDR2 SQIVND (reference sequence). CDR3 length: 11 residues. The CDR3 DNA follows: TGTGCCAGTAAGCAGGGGGTCGAGCAGTACTTC. Translating it yields CASKQGVEQYF.

This clone was observed a handful of times. The J gene is TRBJ2-7, the V gene TRBV5-4; no clear D gene. CDR1 is SGHNT, CDR2 YYREEE, per germline (reference sequence). The V end was cut by 0 bases, the J end by 5 bases, with 6 bases between. The CDR3 runs to 12 residues. CDR3 in amino acids: CASSLVGDEQYF. CDR3 nucleotides: TGTGCCAGCAGCTTGGTCGGCGACGAGCAGTACTTC. The complete variable domain, with remaining parts taken from reference TRBV5-4 and TRBJ2-7, reads ETGVTQSPTHLIKTRGQQVTLRCSSQSGHNTVSWYQQALGQGPQFIFQYYREEENGRGNFPPRFSGLQFPNYSSELNVNALELDDSALYLCASSLVGDEQYFGPGTRLTVT.

The chain recombines TRBV4-2 with TRBJ2-7; D uncertain. Germline V gene lookup returns CDR1 LGHNA and CDR2 YNFKEQ. V lost 1 base, J lost 3 bases, and 16 bases lay in between. The CDR3 loop spans 16 amino acids. The CDR3, as DNA: TGTGCCAGCAGCCAAGGATCAACGAATCCCCACTACGAGCAGTACTTC. Translated: CASSQGSTNPHYEQYF.

The rearrangement joins TRBV7-3 to TRBJ2-5, with D tentatively TRBD1 (6 bases). Germline values: CDR1 SGHTA, CDR2 FQGTGA. The CDR3 has 14 residues. The V end lost 0 bases, the J end lost 5 bases, and 10 bases lay between the germline ends. The CDR3 nucleotides are TGTGCCAGCAGCTTAACAGGGGGTGAGGAGACCCAGTACTTC. Translating gives CASSLTGGEETQYF.

The chain combines TRBV7-9 with TRBJ1-1, with D hard to call. The CDR3 has 15 residues. V was trimmed by 5 bases and J by 7 bases, leaving 20 bases between them. Germline V CDR1 and CDR2: SEHNR, FQNEAQ (reference sequence). In DNA, the CDR3 is TGTGCCAGCAGCCGTTCTGCTGCCGAGGTAAATGAAGCTTTCTTT. Translation gives CASSRSAAEVNEAFF.

This chain joins TRBV7-7 and TRBJ2-2; 13 positions match TRBD2. V trimming: 5 bases; J trimming: 0 bases; junction bases outside the gene matches: 3. The CDR3 runs 17 residues. The germline V gene has CDR1 SSHAT and CDR2 FNYEAQ (reference sequence). This CDR3 is CASSLTSGGPNTGELFF. CDR3 DNA sequence: TGTGCCAGCAGCCTGACTAGCGGGGGGCCGAACACCGGGGAGCTGTTTTTT.

The J gene is TRBJ2-3, the V gene TRBV18; TRBD2 agrees at 9 bases. Germline V lookup: CDR1 KGHSH, CDR2 LQKENI. CDR3 length: 18 amino acids. J was trimmed by 4 bases and V by 2 bases; bases with no gene match: 13. The CDR3 nucleotides read TGTGCCAGCTCACCAGCAACTAGCGGGTGGGCAGGGCCAGATACGCAGTATTTT. It is translated as CASSPATSGWAGPDTQYF.

The genes are TRBV11-1 and TRBJ2-5; TRBD2 matches at 8 bases. V lost 5 bases, J lost 0 bases, and 8 bases stayed unmatched. Germline V gene sequence: CDR1 SGHAT, CDR2 FQDESV (reference sequence). The CDR3 is made up of 16 amino acids. The CDR3 sequence: CASSQGTRGDQETQYF. The CDR3 DNA is TGTGCCAGCAGCCAGGGGACGCGGGGGGACCAAGAGACCCAGTACTTC.

V is TRBV5-1 and J is TRBJ2-7; 9 nucleotides agree with TRBD1. CDR1 and CDR2 from the germline V gene are SGHRS and YFSETQ. V was clipped by 1 base and J by 5 bases; unmatched bases: 1. The CDR3 is 13 amino acids. The CDR3 loop is CASSLTGGHEQYF. CDR3 in DNA: TGCGCCAGCAGCTTGACAGGGGGCCACGAGCAGTACTTC.

The rearrangement links TRBV11-2 to TRBJ2-1; D may be TRBD1 (6 bases). The germline V and J ends were trimmed by 4 bases and 10 bases, with 20 bases remaining between them. The CDR3 has 15 amino acids. CDR1 and CDR2 (germline): SGHAT, FQNNGV. CDR3 DNA sequence: TGTGCCAGCAGCTCGACCAGGACCCACAGGGACGAGCAGTTCTTC. It codes for CASSSTRTHRDEQFF.

The chain carries TRBV7-2 and TRBJ2-7, with TRBD2 matching over 7 bases. This CDR3 spans 14 amino acids. From germline, CDR1 is SGHTA and CDR2 FQGNSA. V lost 3 bases, J lost 0 bases, and 2 bases stayed unmatched. The CDR3: CASSLREPSYEQYF. For the CDR3, the DNA is TGTGCCAGCAGCTTGCGGGAGCCCTCCTACGAGCAGTACTTC.

In this sample, this clone turned up a few times. V usage is TRBV30 and J usage is TRBJ1-1; D gene uncertain. The CDR3 runs to 13 residues. Germline-derived CDR1 and CDR2 are GTSNPN and SVGIG (reference sequence). Trimming removed 0 bases at V and 1 base at J, with 6 bases between. CDR3 amino acids: CAWSVTENTEAFF. The CDR3 DNA reads as TGTGCCTGGAGTGTAACGGAGAACACTGAAGCTTTCTTT.